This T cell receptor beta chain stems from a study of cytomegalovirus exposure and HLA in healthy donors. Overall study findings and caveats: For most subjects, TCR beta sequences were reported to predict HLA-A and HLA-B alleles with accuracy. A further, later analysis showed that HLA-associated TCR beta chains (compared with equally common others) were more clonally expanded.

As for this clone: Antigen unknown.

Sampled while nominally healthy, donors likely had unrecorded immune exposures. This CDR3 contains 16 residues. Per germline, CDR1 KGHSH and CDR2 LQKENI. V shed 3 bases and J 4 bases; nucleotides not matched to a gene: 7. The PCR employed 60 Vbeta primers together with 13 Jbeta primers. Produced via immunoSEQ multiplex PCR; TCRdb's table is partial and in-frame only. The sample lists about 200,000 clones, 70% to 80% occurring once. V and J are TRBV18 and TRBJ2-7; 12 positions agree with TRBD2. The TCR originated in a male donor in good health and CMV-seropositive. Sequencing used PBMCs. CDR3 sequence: CASSPYGLAGTYEQYF. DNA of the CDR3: TGTGCCAGCTCACCCTACGGACTAGCGGGGACTTACGAGCAGTACTTC.